The sequence of this T cell receptor (beta chain) was determined in a study of monozygotic twins with inflammatory bowel disease (dated by TCRdb to between 2018 and 2020). Turning to the overall study: The full study comprised 28 monozygotic twin pairs: nine German pairs (four IBD-concordant, five IBD-discordant) and 19 IBD-discordant Danish pairs. Within discordant pairs, disease-associated traits were sought mainly by comparing IBD patients with their genetically identical healthy co-twins. Each individual had, on average, about 151 000 unique TCRalpha sequences and 181 000 unique TCRbeta sequences available for analysis. Overall study results and their limits: Compared with healthy twins, IBD patients had fewer clonotypes in common with other individuals, a difference most pronounced in patients showing signs of disease activity. The analysis was unable to tell different T cell subtypes apart. A decrease in TCRbeta repertoire diversity, as measured by inverse Simpson index, was observed in IBD patients compared with their healthy co-twins. Because patients were on differing immunosuppressive treatments, the repertoires may have picked up extra background noise and inter-individual variability. No single strong signal or clonotype linked to IBD turned up in the results, so the idea that one exists was not supported. Repertoire similarity did not differ between concordant and discordant twins, which could be due to limited statistical power.

Details on this clonotype: Its antigen has not been determined.

Libraries came from 5' RACE. For each TCR library, approximately 3,700 ng of total RNA was used. For each sample, cDNA was synthesized in eight separate reactions using SMARTScribe reverse transcriptase. Unique molecular identifiers containing a 6-nucleotide sample barcode were introduced through template switching during cDNA synthesis. TCRalpha and TCRbeta cDNA was amplified by two nested PCRs of approximately 17 and 9 cycles, with bead purification after each PCR. Before amplification, the cDNA was both treated with uracil DNA-glycosylase and purified with the QIAquick PCR purification kit. The second PCR was the step at which Illumina TruSeq-compatible adapters and sample-specific barcodes were added. Library quality and concentration were checked on TapeStation and Qubit, and libraries were pooled at about 5 ng each. Sequencing of the pooled libraries was done on an Illumina HiSeq2500 single-index Rapid Run using custom sequencing primers and 2 x 100 bp reads. As for the authors' bioinformatics: PCR and sequencing errors were corrected by UMI-based consensus assembly using MiGEC version 1.2.6. V(D)J alignment, clonotype assembly and CDR3 extraction were performed with MiXCR version 2.1.1. Normalisation of gene usage, clonotype sharing and MAIT/NKT TCR abundance was achieved by analysing the top 1000, 10 000 and 20 000 clonotypes per sample. Diversity was computed as the inverse Simpson index with the vegan R package after downsampling to 27 000 UMIs. Statistical testing used paired Mann-Whitney U tests on the discordant twin pairs and applied Benjamini-Hochberg correction for multiple testing. TCRdb reanalyzed the reads, keeping one entry per CDR3 protein sequence and omitting DNA. These V and J calls derive from TCRdb rather than the authors' analysis. The sample's records list approximately 400,000 distinct CDR3 sequences. The top ten clones comprise 2.4% of the sample.

From each donor, an approximately 2.5 ml peripheral blood sample was collected into PAXgene tubes and kept at -80 degrees C. Total RNA was isolated from whole blood with the PAXgene blood miRNA kit on an automated QIAcube, without T cell sorting. Deep TCRalpha and TCRbeta repertoire profiling with unique molecular barcoding was performed on peripheral blood of monozygotic twin pairs concordant or discordant for inflammatory bowel disease. Smoking habits were recorded for all twin pairs, and individuals were classified as current, former or never smokers. From the cysteine up to the phenylalanine, the CDR3 has a length of 16 residues. DNA for this receptor is not on file. Via the germline V gene, CDR1 is ENHRY and CDR2 SYGVKD.

The sample comprised blood. This TCR derives from a human donor with ulcerative colitis or Crohn's disease, or a healthy co-twin of an affected twin (not recorded which). Rearrangement joined TRBV10-3 to TRBJ1-6. This receptor has the CDR3 CAISPLKQTNNSPLHF.